This T cell receptor beta chain is drawn from a study of blood T cells in healthy people across ages. Study-level results: Across the age range, TCR beta diversity per million T cells fell in a roughly linear way.

Per the germline V gene, CDR1 is SQVTM and CDR2 is ANQGSEA. V shed 7 bases and J 1 base; nucleotides not matched to a gene: 5. The CDR3 spans 13 residues. Total RNA was extracted at no less than 6 micrograms per sample. Next came a second PCR, run for roughly 6 to 11 cycles, which used a sample-barcoded 5' primer along with a J-beta primer mix. Via MiXCR, TCRdb re-called the 5' RACE reads, giving one row per CDR3 protein. The sample holds approximately 800,000 distinct CDR3 sequences, roughly 25% seen once. As concerns this clonotype: The antigen remains unidentified.

The data were also submitted as part of a second study, on T cells of mothers and their children. That source adds: RNA that had been extracted went wholly into cDNA synthesis, at 1.5 ug per 15 ul. Mothers yielded over 8 million CDR3 reads, children approximately 2.8 million each.

This chain uses TRBV29-1 with TRBJ2-5; 8 bases agree with TRBD2. The sequenced sample consisted of blood. This sequence was found in a boy between 5 and 17 years old in good health. The CDR3 protein is CSASGSLQETQYF. The CDR3, as DNA: TGCAGCGCGAGCGGGAGCCTCCAAGAGACCCAGTACTTC.